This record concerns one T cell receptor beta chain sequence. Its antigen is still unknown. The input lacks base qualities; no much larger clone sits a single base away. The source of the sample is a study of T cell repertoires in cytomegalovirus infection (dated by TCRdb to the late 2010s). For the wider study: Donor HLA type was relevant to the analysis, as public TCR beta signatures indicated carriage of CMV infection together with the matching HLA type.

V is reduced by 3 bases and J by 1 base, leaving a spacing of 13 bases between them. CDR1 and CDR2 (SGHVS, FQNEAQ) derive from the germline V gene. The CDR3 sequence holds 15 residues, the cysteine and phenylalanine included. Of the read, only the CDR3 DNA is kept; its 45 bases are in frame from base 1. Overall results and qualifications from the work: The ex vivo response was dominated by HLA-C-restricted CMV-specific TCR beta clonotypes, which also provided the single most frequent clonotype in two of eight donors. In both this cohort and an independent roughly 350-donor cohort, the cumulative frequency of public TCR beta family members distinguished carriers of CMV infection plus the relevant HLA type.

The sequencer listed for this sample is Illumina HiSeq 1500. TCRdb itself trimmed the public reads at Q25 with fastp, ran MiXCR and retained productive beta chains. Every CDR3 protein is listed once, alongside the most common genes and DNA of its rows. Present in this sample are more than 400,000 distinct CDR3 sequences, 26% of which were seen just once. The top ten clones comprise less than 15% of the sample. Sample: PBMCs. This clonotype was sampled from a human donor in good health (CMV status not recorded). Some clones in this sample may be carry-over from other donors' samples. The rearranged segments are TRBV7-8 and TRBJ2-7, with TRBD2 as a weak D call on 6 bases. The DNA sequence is TGTGCCAGCAGCTTCCGGGACTTGACTTCCTACGAGCAGTACTTC. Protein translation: CASSFRDLTSYEQYF.